Each of the 12 T cell receptor beta chains below was sequenced from the same sample in a study of blood T cell repertoires in COVID-19. The assay was immunoSEQ multiplex PCR, and TCRdb's table has in-frame clones only and misses some. The top ten clones hold roughly 0.35% of a sample with tens of thousands of clones, around nine tenths of them seen once. The sample taken for sequencing was peripheral blood. These receptors all come from a man aged 50 to 60 with COVID-19, enrolled during active disease.

The chain recombines TRBV27 with TRBJ1-6, with 11 positions matching TRBD1. The length of the CDR3 is 16 residues. From germline, CDR1 is MNHEY and CDR2 SMNVEV (reference sequence). With V trimmed by 6 bases and J by 9 bases, 10 bases remained unmatched. This chain's CDR3 is CASRRGEGQGGSPLHF. The DNA of the CDR3 is TGTGCCAGCAGACGTGGAGAGGGACAGGGGGGTTCACCCCTCCACTTT.

The CDR3, as DNA: TGTGCCAGCAGTGAACTAGCGGGTAGCTCCTACGAGCAGTACTTC. Amino acid sequence: CASSELAGSSYEQYF. V gene TRBV2 combines with J gene TRBJ2-7; TRBD2 aligns across 8 bases. The ends lost 2 bases at V and 0 bases at J; junction bases unmatched: 3. This CDR3 contains 15 residues. Germline V gene data show CDR1 as SNHLY and CDR2 as FYNNEI.

J is TRBJ2-1 and V is TRBV5-4; 8 bases are shared with TRBD1. Germline values: CDR1 SGHNT, CDR2 YYREEE (reference sequence). The CDR3 is 14 residues long. Trimming removed 4 bases from V and 7 bases from J; junction bases left unmatched: 7. This CDR3 reads CASSPGQGPNEQFF. CDR3 nucleotides: TGTGCCAGCAGCCCAGGACAGGGTCCGAATGAGCAGTTCTTC.

This chain joins TRBV25-1 and TRBJ2-3; TRBD2 aligns across 16 bases. The CDR3 loop spans 18 amino acids. Germline V gene data show CDR1 as MGHDK and CDR2 as SYGVNS. The V segment lost 2 bases and the J segment 7 bases; nucleotides outside the gene matches: 9. The CDR3 reads CASSEPGTSGRARYTQYF. The CDR3 DNA is TGTGCCAGCAGTGAACCTGGGACTAGCGGGAGGGCCCGCTATACGCAGTATTTT.

The V and J genes are TRBV4-1 and TRBJ2-1, with TRBD2 matching 7 bases. Trimming at V came to 0 bases and at J to 3 bases, leaving 5 bases not matched to a gene. The CDR3 totals 16 residues. Germline V lookup: CDR1 MGHRA, CDR2 YSYEKL. The CDR3 loop is CASSQDAGVLYNEQFF. CDR3 nucleotide sequence: TGCGCCAGCAGCCAAGATGCGGGGGTTCTCTACAATGAGCAGTTCTTC.

The chain links TRBV2 to TRBJ1-5; no reliable D call. Trimming removed 6 bases at V and 5 bases at J, with 11 bases between. This CDR3 spans 13 amino acids. In germline, CDR1 is SNHLY, CDR2 FYNNEI. CDR3 sequence reads: CASSRERDQPQHF. CDR3 nucleotides: TGTGCCAGCAGCCGGGAAAGGGATCAGCCCCAGCATTTT.

This chain's CDR3 is CASLKAGTPNTGELFF. The DNA for the CDR3 is TGCGCCAGCCTTAAAGCCGGGACACCTAACACCGGGGAGCTGTTTTTT. The rearrangement joins TRBV5-1 to TRBJ2-2; a possible D gene is TRBD1 (6 bases). Germline CDR1 SGHRS, CDR2 YFSETQ. This CDR3 comprises 16 residues. V lost 7 bases to trimming and J lost 2 bases, with 18 bases between them. Variable domain in full (rest from reference TRBV5-1 and TRBJ2-2): KAGVTQTPRYLIKTRGQQVTLSCSPISGHRSVSWYQQTPGQGLQFLFEYFSETQRNKGNFPGRFSGRQFSNSRSEMNVSTLELGDSALYLCASLKAGTPNTGELFFGEGSRLTVL.

This chain uses TRBV4-1 with TRBJ2-3; 12 bases line up with TRBD2. CDR1 is MGHRA, CDR2 YSYEKL, per germline. V trimming: 6 bases; J trimming: 3 bases; junction bases outside the gene matches: 4. The CDR3 spans 15 residues. CDR3 sequence: CASSPTSGRTDTQYF. The CDR3, as DNA: TGCGCCAGCAGTCCTACTAGCGGGAGGACAGATACGCAGTATTTT.

J is TRBJ2-3 and V is TRBV30; tentatively, D is TRBD2 (5 bases). Trimming pared 3 bases from V and 2 bases from J, leaving 12 bases between. CDR1 GTSNPN and CDR2 SVGIG come from the germline V gene (reference sequence). This CDR3 has 14 amino acids. Here the CDR3 reads CAWSGLAATDTQYF. The CDR3 coding sequence is TGTGCCTGGAGCGGACTGGCGGCCACAGATACGCAGTATTTT.

The chain combines TRBV29-1 with TRBJ1-1; D is unresolved. Deletions cut 5 bases from V and 10 bases from J, with 5 bases between. Germline V lookup: CDR1 SQVTM, CDR2 ANQGSEA. The length of the CDR3 is 8 residues. Here the CDR3 reads CSVSSAFF. DNA of the CDR3: TGCAGCGTTTCCTCAGCTTTCTTT.

This rearrangement joins TRBV7-2 to TRBJ2-1, with D tentatively TRBD1 (5 bases). Germline CDR1 SGHTA, CDR2 FQGNSA. V dropped 1 base and J dropped 8 bases, with 12 bases sitting between them. This CDR3 has 14 amino acids. CDR3 region: CASSLDGSRDEQFF. DNA for the CDR3: TGTGCCAGCAGCTTAGACGGGTCCAGGGATGAGCAGTTCTTC.

The CDR3 region has the DNA TGTGCCAGCAGCTTACCGAGCGGCTACATTCAGTACTTC. Its protein is CASSLPSGYIQYF. The chain combines TRBV7-2 with TRBJ2-4; TRBD2 might be the D (5 bases). The CDR3 is 13 residues long. V dropped 2 bases and J dropped 8 bases, with 10 bases sitting between them. Germline loops: CDR1 SGHTA, CDR2 FQGNSA.